Listed below are T cell receptor beta chains from one sample, sequenced in a study of shared clonotypes between healthy human individuals. Sequencing used immunoSEQ multiplex PCR; TCRdb keeps in-frame clones, though not all of them. The sample lists about 1.5 million clones, around 97% occurring once. Sequencing input: naive CD4+ T cells sorted from blood. The receptors were gathered from a man aged 25 to 45 in good health. CDR3s include the opening cysteine and the closing phenylalanine or tryptophan. The D gene is left open where the match is weak. The listing skips clone size in some rows; elsewhere it reads once, few, many or a size class.

abundance	v_gene	j_gene	d_gene	CDR3aa	CDR3nt
.	TRBV4-3	TRBJ2-1	.	CASSQDLGFRGNEQFF	TGCGCCAGCAGCCAAGATTTAGGATTTAGGGGAAATGAGCAGTTCTTC
.	TRBV29-1	TRBJ2-7	TRBD1	CSHKGQGSNEQYF	TGCAGTCATAAGGGACAGGGCAGCAACGAGCAGTACTTC
once	TRBV30	TRBJ2-7	TRBD2	CACRLAGFYEQYF	TGTGCCTGCCGACTAGCGGGGTTCTACGAGCAGTACTTC
.	TRBV7-8	TRBJ2-7	.	CASRDLAQTASYEQYF	TGTGCCAGCAGGGACCTAGCTCAGACGGCCTCCTACGAGCAGTACTTC
.	TRBV11-3	TRBJ2-1	.	CASSATHNEQFF	TGTGCCAGCAGTGCCACGCACAATGAGCAGTTCTTC
.	TRBV5-6	TRBJ2-7	.	CASSYQGYEQYF	TGTGCCAGCAGCTATCAGGGCTACGAGCAGTACTTC
once	TRBV28	TRBJ2-7	.	CASSFPRQASYEQYF	TGTGCCAGCAGTTTCCCGAGACAGGCCTCCTACGAGCAGTACTTC
.	TRBV14	TRBJ2-1	TRBD2	CASSHRSLAGDNEQFF	TGTGCCAGCAGCCACAGGAGTCTAGCGGGAGACAATGAGCAGTTCTTC
.	TRBV30	TRBJ2-7	.	CAWSYGGQVYEQYF	TGTGCCTGGAGTTACGGGGGGCAGGTCTACGAGCAGTACTTC
.	TRBV5-1	TRBJ2-3	.	CASSLSAQYTDTQYF	TGCGCCAGCAGCTTGTCGGCTCAGTACACAGATACGCAGTATTTT
.	TRBV7-2	TRBJ2-7	.	CASRLDGHYEQYF	TGTGCCAGCAGACTGGACGGCCACTACGAGCAGTACTTC
.	TRBV5-1	TRBJ2-1	.	CASSPDPAEYNEQFF	TGCGCCAGCAGCCCGGACCCGGCGGAGTACAATGAGCAGTTCTTC
.	TRBV14	TRBJ1-4	.	CASSQGEGFTANEKLFF	TGTGCCAGCAGCCAAGGTGAAGGGTTTACGGCTAATGAAAAACTGTTTTTT
.	TRBV27	TRBJ2-7	.	CASSLSSPIGDYEQYF	TGTGCCAGCAGTTTATCTTCCCCGATTGGCGACTACGAGCAGTACTTC
.	TRBV7-6	TRBJ2-5	TRBD2	CASSQIAGGPWETQYF	TGTGCCAGCAGCCAAATAGCGGGAGGGCCTTGGGAGACCCAGTACTTC
.	TRBV27	TRBJ2-3	TRBD2	CASSLVSSGRDTQYF	TGTGCCAGCAGTTTAGTGTCTAGCGGGAGGGATACGCAGTATTTT
once	TRBV2	TRBJ1-3	.	CASSEAGNTIYF	TGTGCCAGCAGTGAAGCTGGAAACACCATATATTTT
few	TRBV21-1	TRBJ2-7	.	CASSGHAITYEQYF	TGTGCCAGCAGTGGACATGCAATAACCTACGAGCAGTACTTC
.	TRBV18	TRBJ1-1	.	CASSPTKNTEAFF	TGTGCCAGCTCACCCACGAAGAACACTGAAGCTTTCTTT
.	TRBV5-1	TRBJ1-1	TRBD1	CASSGTGGGTEAFF	TGCGCCAGCAGCGGGACAGGAGGGGGTACTGAAGCTTTCTTT